Listed below are T cell receptor beta chains from one sample, sequenced in a study of blood T cell repertoires in COVID-19. Clones were sequenced by immunoSEQ multiplex PCR, and TCRdb holds only the in-frame ones, with some missing. The repertoire has over 120,000 clones, 70% to 90% of them found once; the top ten carry around 4.5%. Input material: PBMCs or T cells enriched from blood (not recorded which). The receptors here all came from a middle-aged man who had recovered from COVID-19. Both conserved end residues are trimmed from each CDR3. The D gene is left open where the match is weak. Expanded clones are given a class, and other clones once, few, many or no size at all.

CDR3 protein	V gene	J gene	D gene	clone size
ASSPTSGGLETQY	TRBV7-9	TRBJ2-5	TRBD2	NA
ASSSDTYTIY	TRBV28	TRBJ1-3	NA	NA
ASSYSMREIYGYT	TRBV6-5	TRBJ1-2	NA	NA
ASTKDRAYYGYT	TRBV2	TRBJ1-2	TRBD1	once
ASVIAGGNSYEQY	TRBV28	TRBJ2-7	TRBD2	few
ASSVGGSPTYEQY	TRBV9	TRBJ2-7	TRBD2	NA
ASSSRQRNQPQH	TRBV28	TRBJ1-5	NA	once
ASSWGGTGANVLT	TRBV6-2/TRBV6-3	TRBJ2-6	NA	once
ASSAGQSSYNEQF	TRBV18	TRBJ2-1	NA	NA
ASSAGTPGTGANVLT	TRBV5-1	TRBJ2-6	NA	NA
ASSESRLNTGELF	TRBV2	TRBJ2-2	NA	NA
ASSQERLRRSGNTIY	TRBV4-3	TRBJ1-3	NA	NA
ASRTYGDNSPLH	TRBV2	TRBJ1-6	NA	NA
ASSLMVSTGELF	TRBV27	TRBJ2-2	NA	NA
ASSPGQVMNQPQH	TRBV18	TRBJ1-5	TRBD1	NA
ATSRARQGIPGELF	TRBV15	TRBJ2-2	TRBD1	few
SVASRNYGYT	TRBV29-1	TRBJ1-2	NA	NA
AIRLQGVKDTQY	TRBV10-3	TRBJ2-3	TRBD1	NA
ASSFNTYTEAF	TRBV5-5	TRBJ1-1	NA	NA
ASSLMDRVGYEQY	TRBV27	TRBJ2-7	TRBD1	NA
ASSLPTGGGETQY	TRBV28	TRBJ2-5	NA	NA
SVEGLSGANTEAF	TRBV29-1	TRBJ1-1	NA	NA
ASRKAGSSYEQY	TRBV6-5	TRBJ2-7	NA	NA
ASSWAGGPNEQY	TRBV7-2	TRBJ2-7	TRBD2	NA
ASHRGSGNTIY	TRBV28	TRBJ1-3	NA	NA
ASSLATYNEQF	TRBV7-2	TRBJ2-1	NA	NA
ASSVRGSGANVLT	TRBV9	TRBJ2-6	NA	NA
SVEVGTGNYGYT	TRBV29-1	TRBJ1-2	TRBD1	NA
ATSDFYATGGSNQPQH	TRBV24-1	TRBJ1-5	TRBD1	NA
ASISSDAPGGYT	TRBV5-1	TRBJ1-2	NA	NA
ASSLDRAQY	TRBV19	TRBJ2-4	TRBD1	NA
ASSLERTGINQPQH	TRBV7-2	TRBJ1-5	TRBD1	once
ASSKSGTSDEQY	TRBV9	TRBJ2-7	TRBD2	once
SVEDGTGPYNEQF	TRBV29-1	TRBJ2-1	TRBD1	once
ASSRQVNSNQPQH	TRBV5-8	TRBJ1-5	NA	NA
ASSSGDRDTNEQF	TRBV11-3	TRBJ2-1	TRBD1	NA
ASSSGQVNTEAF	TRBV5-1	TRBJ1-1	TRBD1	NA